This TCR beta chain was sequenced during a study of cytomegalovirus exposure and HLA in healthy donors. The PCR employed 60 Vbeta primers together with 13 Jbeta primers. The assay was immunoSEQ multiplex PCR, and TCRdb's table has in-frame clones only and misses some. Recorded for this sample: approximately 60,000 clones. Study-wide results and caveats: CMV antigen specificity of a few CMV-associated chains was confirmed in vitro. For cytomegalovirus status, the classifier reportedly gave diagnoses with high specificity and sensitivity.

CDR3 length: 18 amino acids. Germline-derived CDR1 and CDR2 are MGHRA and YSYEKL. Germline trimming cut 0 bases from V and 2 bases from J; bases unmatched to any gene: 11. Notes on this clone: The antigen is not known.

V usage is TRBV4-1 and J usage is TRBJ2-5; 8 nucleotides agree with TRBD1. Sequencing used PBMCs. This TCR was sampled from a man aged 25-45 years in good health and CMV-seropositive. In nucleotides, the CDR3 is TGCGCCAGCAGCCAAGATGCGGTAGCTTGGACAGGGCAAGAGACCCAGTACTTC. It is translated as CASSQDAVAWTGQETQYF.